The 5 T cell receptor beta chains listed next were all sequenced from one sample in a study of CD8+ T cells in alopecia areata. Investigators isolated RNA and reverse transcribed it into cDNA to act as the sequencing template. Data came from immunoSEQ multiplex PCR; TCRdb stores just in-frame clones and leaves some out. This sample comprises 200,000 to 300,000 clones, none seen once only. Sorting of pooled cutaneous lymph node cells was based on CD4, CD8alpha, NKG2D, NKG2ACE and other markers. What was sequenced was CD4+ T cells sorted from a lymph node. The receptors derive from a C3H/HeJ mouse with alopecia areata. Strain haplotype at MHC: H2-k.

Note on this clone: The genes and germline here are from mouse. Read sequence stops 4 residues before the CDR3 end, and the germline J gene provides the missing end. Other DNA sequences in the same sample also yield this CDR3. The genes are TRBV5 and TRBJ2-1; 7 bases map to TRBD2. This CDR3 contains 15 residues. V lost 2 bases to trimming and J lost 0 bases; unmatched junction nucleotides: 1. CDR1 and CDR2 from the germline V gene are LGHNA and YNLKQL (reference sequence). The CDR3 DNA, read in part, is TGTGCCAGCAGCCAAACTGGGGCTAACTATGCT. This gives the protein CASSQTGANYA. The CDR3 as a whole reads CASSQTGANYAEQFF.

This clone came up a few times. Gene names and germline refer to mouse. The CDR3 is cut off 4 residues early in the read; its end comes from the germline J gene. The genes are TRBV17 and TRBJ1-1, with 7 bases matching TRBD1. The germline V gene encodes CDR1 MNHDT and CDR2 YYDKIL. There are 13 residues in the CDR3. CDR3 residues: CASSRDQGAEVFF. The part of the CDR3 DNA that was read is TGTGCTAGCAGTAGAGATCAGGGGGCA.

This clone showed up many times. The gene names here belong to mouse. The read finishes 4 residues shy of the CDR3 end, and the germline J gene is used to complete it. This chain uses TRBV17 with TRBJ2-3; 8 bases line up with TRBD1. The CDR3 covers 15 residues. Germline lookup yields CDR1 MNHDT and CDR2 YYDKIL. V shed 5 bases, J shed 0 bases, and the junction held 4 bases outside the gene matches. CDR3 bases read: TGTGCTAGCAGTGCGGACAGGGCTAGTGCAGAA. It is translated as CASSADRASAE. The whole CDR3 protein reads CASSADRASAETLYF.

This clone has just a few counts. Mouse gene names apply. The CDR3 protein is CASSISTPSAETLYF. The part of the CDR3 DNA that was read is TGTGCCAGCAGTATAAGTACACCTAGTGCAGAA. The chain links TRBV19 to TRBJ2-3; D unresolved. The read terminates 4 residues before the CDR3 end, so the remaining end is supplied by the germline J gene. The CDR3 has 15 amino acids. Germline loops: CDR1 FNHDT, CDR2 SITEND (reference sequence). V lost 1 base and J lost 0, with 9 bases in between.

To note about this clone: Gene names and germline refer to mouse. From the germline J gene comes the end of the CDR3, since the read stops 4 residues before it. The chain couples TRBV5 to TRBJ2-2; TRBD1 is a possible D gene (6 bases). This CDR3 has 15 residues. The germline V gene has CDR1 LGHNA and CDR2 YNLKQL (reference sequence). Trimming took off 4 bases at V and 0 bases at J, with 9 bases between the two ends. The CDR3 reads CASSLGQPNTGQLYF. Incomplete CDR3 DNA: TGTGCCAGCAGCCTCGGACAGCCAAACACCGGG.